The clone carrying this T cell receptor beta chain appeared many times. Its antigen is unknown. TCRdb redid the calling of the 5' RACE reads with MiXCR, one entry per CDR3 protein. The table shows some 150,000 distinct CDR3 sequences, with about 11% occurring only once. The entry originates in a study of T cells after yellow fever vaccination. The wider study: In the case of low-cell-number fractions, SMART-Seq v4 Ultra Low Input was used for preparation. General study points: A limited proportion of clonotypes was detected within both the CD4 and CD8 compartments. Abundant clonotypes from the bulk population could get into FACS-sorted repertoires as contaminants. Post-booster reappearance was seen for most primary-vaccination clones (around 97% CD4, 75% to 90% CD8).

Looked up from germline, CDR1 is LGHNA and CDR2 is YSLEER. There are 16 residues in the CDR3. V was clipped by 3 bases and J by 0 bases, with 9 bases between them. The TCR originated in a man aged 18 to 30 who received the YFV17D yellow fever vaccine. The input for sequencing was CD8+ T cells sorted from PBMCs, taken 15 days after the yellow fever booster vaccination. The chain recombines TRBV4-3 with TRBJ2-6, with TRBD1 as a possible D gene (6 bases). CDR3 sequence reads: CASSQQGLSGANVLTF. The DNA of the CDR3 is TGCGCCAGCAGCCAGCAGGGGCTCTCTGGGGCCAACGTCCTGACTTTC.